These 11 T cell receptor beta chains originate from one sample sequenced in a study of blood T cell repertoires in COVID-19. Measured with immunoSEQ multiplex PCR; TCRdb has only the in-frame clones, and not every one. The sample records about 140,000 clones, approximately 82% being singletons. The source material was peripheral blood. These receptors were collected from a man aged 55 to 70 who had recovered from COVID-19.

The CDR3, as DNA: TGTGCCATCATATCAGGTAACTACGAGCAGTACTTC. Amino acids: CAIISGNYEQYF. The chain joins TRBV10-3 to TRBJ2-7; unclear D gene. The CDR3 has 12 residues. Germline V gene lookup returns CDR1 ENHRY and CDR2 SYGVKD. Trimming left V 7 bases short and J 3 bases short, with 10 bases between.

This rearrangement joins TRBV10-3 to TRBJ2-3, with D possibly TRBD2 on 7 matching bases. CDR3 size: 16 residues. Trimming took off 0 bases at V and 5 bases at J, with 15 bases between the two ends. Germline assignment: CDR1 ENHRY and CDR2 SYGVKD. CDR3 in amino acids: CAISESLRGGRDTQYF. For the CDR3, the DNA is TGTGCCATCAGTGAGTCACTGCGCGGGGGCCGAGATACGCAGTATTTT.

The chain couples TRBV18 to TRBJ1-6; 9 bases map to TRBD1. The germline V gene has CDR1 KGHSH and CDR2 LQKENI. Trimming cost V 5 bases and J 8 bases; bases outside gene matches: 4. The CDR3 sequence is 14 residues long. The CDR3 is CASSDRDRDSPLHF. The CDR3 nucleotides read TGTGCCAGCTCAGACCGGGACAGGGATTCACCCCTCCACTTT.

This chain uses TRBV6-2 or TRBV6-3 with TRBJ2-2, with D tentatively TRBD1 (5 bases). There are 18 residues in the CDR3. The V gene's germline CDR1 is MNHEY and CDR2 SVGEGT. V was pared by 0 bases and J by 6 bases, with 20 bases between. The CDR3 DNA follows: TGTGCCAGCAGTTACTCAATCTCAAAGGGCACAGGCCCCGGGGAGCTGTTTTTT. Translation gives CASSYSISKGTGPGELFF.

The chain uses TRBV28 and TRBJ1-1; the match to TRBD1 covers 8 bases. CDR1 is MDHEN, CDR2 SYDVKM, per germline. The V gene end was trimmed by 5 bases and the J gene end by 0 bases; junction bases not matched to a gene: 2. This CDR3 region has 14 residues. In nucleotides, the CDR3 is TGTGCCAGCAGTGAGACAGGGGTGAACACTGAAGCTTTCTTT. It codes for CASSETGVNTEAFF. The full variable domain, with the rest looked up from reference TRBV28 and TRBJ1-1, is DVKVTQSSRYLVKRTGEKVFLECVQDMDHENMFWYRQDPGLGLRLIYFSYDVKMKEKGDIPEGYSVSREKKERFSLILESASTNQTSMYLCASSETGVNTEAFFGQGTRLTVV.

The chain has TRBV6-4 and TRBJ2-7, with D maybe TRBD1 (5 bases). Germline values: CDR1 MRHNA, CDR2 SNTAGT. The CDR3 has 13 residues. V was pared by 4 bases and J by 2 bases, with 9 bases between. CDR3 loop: CASSGTLTYEQYF. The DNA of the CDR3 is TGTGCCAGCAGTGGGACACTAACCTACGAGCAGTACTTC.

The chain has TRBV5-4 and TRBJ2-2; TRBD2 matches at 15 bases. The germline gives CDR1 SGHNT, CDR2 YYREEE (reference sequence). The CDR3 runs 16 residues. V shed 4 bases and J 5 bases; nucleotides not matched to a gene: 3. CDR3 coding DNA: TGTGCCAGCAGCGTGGGACTAGCGGGAGGAACCGGGGAGCTGTTTTTT. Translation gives CASSVGLAGGTGELFF.

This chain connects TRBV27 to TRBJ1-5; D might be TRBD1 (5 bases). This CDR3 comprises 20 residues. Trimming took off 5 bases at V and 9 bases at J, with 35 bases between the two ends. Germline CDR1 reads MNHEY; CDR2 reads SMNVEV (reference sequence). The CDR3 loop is CASSDSSSGLRGDPIPPQHF. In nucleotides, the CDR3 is TGTGCCAGCAGTGACAGTTCCTCCGGTTTGAGAGGCGACCCAATACCGCCCCAGCATTTT.

CDR3 DNA sequence: TGTGCCAGCATGACAGGGAGTTGGAGCAATCAGCCCCAGCATTTT. This encodes CASMTGSWSNQPQHF. The V call is TRBV28, the J call TRBJ1-5; 7 positions match TRBD1. The CDR3 totals 15 residues. The J segment lost 1 base and the V segment lost 7 bases, leaving 7 bases of the junction unmatched. Germline V gene data show CDR1 as MDHEN and CDR2 as SYDVKM.

The CDR3 reads CASSIYSGGAMEQFF. The CDR3 region has the DNA TGTGCCAGTAGTATTTATAGCGGGGGGGCCATGGAGCAGTTCTTC. The chain employs TRBV19 and TRBJ2-1, with TRBD2 matching 11 bases. J lost 10 bases, V lost 3 bases, and 8 bases had no gene match. In germline, CDR1 is LNHDA, CDR2 SQIVND (reference sequence). The CDR3 runs to 15 residues.

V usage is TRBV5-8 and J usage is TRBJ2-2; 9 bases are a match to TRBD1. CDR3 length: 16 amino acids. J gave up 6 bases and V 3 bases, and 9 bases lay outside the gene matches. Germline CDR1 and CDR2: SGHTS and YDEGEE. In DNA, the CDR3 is TGTGCCAGCAGCTCCGGGACAGGGAGAAGCGCCGGGGAGCTGTTTTTT. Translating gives CASSSGTGRSAGELFF.